The rows below give T cell receptor beta chains drawn from one sample of a study of cytomegalovirus exposure and HLA in healthy donors. Only in-frame clones appear in the TCRdb table, and some are missing; sequencing was by immunoSEQ multiplex PCR. The sample includes around 150,000 clones, approximately 86% of them seen just once. The sample taken for sequencing was PBMCs. The receptors stem from a woman younger than 35 in good health and CMV-seronegative. CDR3s include the opening cysteine and the closing phenylalanine or tryptophan. A D gene is named only where the DNA matches it firmly. The listing skips clone size in some rows; elsewhere it reads once, few, many or a size class.

clone size,V gene,D gene,J gene,CDR3 protein,CDR3 DNA
NA,TRBV4-1,TRBD1,TRBJ2-7,CASSQSRDRGTYEQYF,TGCGCCAGCAGCCAATCTCGGGACAGGGGCACTTACGAGCAGTACTTC
NA,TRBV11-2,NA,TRBJ2-7,CASSLDREQYF,TGTGCCAGCAGCTTAGATCGCGAGCAGTACTTC
NA,TRBV30,NA,TRBJ1-3,CAWRSRLRFSGNTIYF,TGTGCCTGGAGGTCCAGGCTCCGCTTCTCTGGAAACACCATATATTTT
NA,TRBV29-1,TRBD1,TRBJ1-4,CSVGTRTGNIEKLFF,TGCAGCGTCGGAACCCGGACAGGCAACATAGAAAAACTGTTTTTT
NA,TRBV5-4,TRBD1,TRBJ1-1,CASRKDRVDTEAFF,TGTGCCAGCAGGAAAGACAGGGTAGACACTGAAGCTTTCTTT
once,TRBV7-8,TRBD2,TRBJ2-5,CASSFPGGLAGSRQETQYF,TGTGCCAGCAGCTTCCCCGGGGGACTAGCGGGAAGCAGACAAGAGACCCAGTACTTC
NA,TRBV7-2,TRBD2,TRBJ2-3,CASSLGSGLGESDTQYF,TGTGCCAGCAGCTTAGGGTCGGGACTAGGGGAGTCAGATACGCAGTATTTT
NA,TRBV9,NA,TRBJ2-2,CASSVEIGSANTGELFF,TGTGCCAGCAGCGTAGAAATCGGGAGCGCAAACACCGGGGAGCTGTTTTTT
NA,TRBV6-5,NA,TRBJ1-6,CASSPSGQYNSPLHF,TGTGCCAGCAGTCCTTCTGGACAGTATAATTCACCCCTCCACTTT
NA,TRBV28,TRBD2,TRBJ2-7,CASISRAGGYYEQYF,TGTGCCAGCATCTCGAGAGCGGGAGGGTACTACGAGCAGTACTTC
NA,TRBV7-9,NA,TRBJ2-2,CASSAGQPTGELFF,TGTGCCAGCAGCGCGGGACAGCCCACCGGGGAGCTGTTTTTT
NA,TRBV27,NA,TRBJ1-3,CASMITGRSGNTIYF,TGTGCCAGCATGATAACAGGTCGCTCTGGAAACACCATATATTTT
NA,TRBV2,NA,TRBJ2-1,CASSVGWADEQFF,TGTGCCAGCAGTGTCGGTTGGGCTGATGAGCAGTTCTTC
NA,TRBV2,TRBD2,TRBJ2-1,CASRARGLAGAEQFF,TGTGCCAGCAGAGCCCGGGGACTAGCGGGTGCTGAGCAGTTCTTC
NA,TRBV5-1,TRBD1,TRBJ1-2,CASSLYDGTDPNYGYTF,TGCGCCAGCAGCTTGTACGATGGGACAGACCCTAACTATGGCTACACCTTC
NA,TRBV28,TRBD1,TRBJ2-2,CASGQGMGTGELFF,TGTGCCAGCGGACAGGGGATGGGCACCGGGGAGCTGTTTTTT
NA,TRBV5-1,TRBD1,TRBJ1-4,CASSLTGGAKEKLFF,TGCGCCAGCAGCTTAACAGGGGGCGCGAAAGAAAAACTGTTTTTT
NA,TRBV7-9,TRBD1,TRBJ2-3,CASNVQGVGDTQYF,TGTGCCAGCAACGTACAGGGGGTTGGCGATACGCAGTATTTT
NA,TRBV7-2,TRBD2,TRBJ2-1,CASSLFAGDYNEQFF,TGTGCCAGCAGCTTATTCGCGGGAGATTACAATGAGCAGTTCTTC